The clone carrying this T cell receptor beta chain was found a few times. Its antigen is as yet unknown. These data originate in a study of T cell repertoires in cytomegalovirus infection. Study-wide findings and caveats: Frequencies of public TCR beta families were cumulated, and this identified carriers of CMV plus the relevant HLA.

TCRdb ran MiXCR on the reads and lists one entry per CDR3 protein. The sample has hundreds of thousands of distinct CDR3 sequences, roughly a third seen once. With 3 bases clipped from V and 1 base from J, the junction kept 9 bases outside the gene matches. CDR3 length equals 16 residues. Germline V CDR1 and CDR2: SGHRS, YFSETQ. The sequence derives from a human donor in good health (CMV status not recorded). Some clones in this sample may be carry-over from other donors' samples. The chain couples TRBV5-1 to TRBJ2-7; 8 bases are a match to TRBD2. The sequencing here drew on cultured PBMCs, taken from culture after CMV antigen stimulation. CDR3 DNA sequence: TGCGCCAGCAGCTCCCCCGGGGGGGTCCGATCCTACGAGCAGTACTTC. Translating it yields CASSSPGGVRSYEQYF.